The sequence of this T cell receptor (beta chain) was determined in a study of blood T cell repertoires in COVID-19. In the study overall: COVID-19 samples, acute and convalescent, were from the United States, Italy and Spain. Nucleic acid was either cDNA or gDNA, and it came from T cells, B-cell-depleted T cells, or PBMCs.

This clone was seen just once. Germline CDR1 SEHNR, CDR2 FQNEAQ (reference sequence). After removal of 4 bases from V and 9 bases from J, the junction contained 6 bases not matched to a gene. The CDR3 runs to 13 residues. In the original analysis: Amplification of reference gene primers provided the estimated nucleated cell counts. The data were produced by immunoSEQ multiplex PCR, yet TCRdb's version contains in-frame clones alone and is incomplete. That table supplies the V and J calls and clone size; D and trimming were determined from the DNA. The table shows around 300,000 clones, with around 90% occurring only once.

The chain links TRBV7-9 to TRBJ1-2; 9 bases map to TRBD1. The sequenced material came from peripheral blood. The origin of this receptor is a man aged 50-59 years with acute or convalescent COVID-19. CDR3 sequence: CASSSRDRDRYTF. The CDR3, as DNA: TGTGCCAGCAGCTCCCGGGACAGGGATCGCTACACCTTC.